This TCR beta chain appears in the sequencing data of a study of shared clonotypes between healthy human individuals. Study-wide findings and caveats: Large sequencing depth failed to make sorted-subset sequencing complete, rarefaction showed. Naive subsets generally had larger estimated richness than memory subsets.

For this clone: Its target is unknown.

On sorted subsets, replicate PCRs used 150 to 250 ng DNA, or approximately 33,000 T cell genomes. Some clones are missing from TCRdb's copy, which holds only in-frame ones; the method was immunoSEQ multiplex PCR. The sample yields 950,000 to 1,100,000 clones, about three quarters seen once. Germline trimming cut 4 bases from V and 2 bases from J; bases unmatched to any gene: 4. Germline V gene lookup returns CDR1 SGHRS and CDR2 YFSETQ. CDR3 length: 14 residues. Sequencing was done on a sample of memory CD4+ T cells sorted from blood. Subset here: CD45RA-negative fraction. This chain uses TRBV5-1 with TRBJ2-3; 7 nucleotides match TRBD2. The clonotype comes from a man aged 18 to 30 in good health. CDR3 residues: CASSPTSITDTQYF. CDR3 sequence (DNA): TGCGCCAGCAGCCCGACTAGCATCACAGATACGCAGTATTTT.